Presented here are 5 T cell receptor beta chains from one specimen sequenced in a study of blood T cell repertoires in COVID-19 (TCRdb year 2020). The method was the immunoSEQ multiplex PCR assay. The table comes from immuneACCESS by way of TCRdb, which keeps in-frame sequences with V and J called. Part of the clones is missing from these tables; in studies checked, under half for an unresolved V gene and the rest for unknown reasons. This sample has 150,000 to 200,000 clones in its table, and approximately 90% of those were observed once. The ten most abundant clones make up 20% to 25% of the sample. The sequencing input was peripheral blood. The receptors come from a man aged 55-75 years with active or convalescent COVID-19.

The CDR3 spells CASSVRDIRGNTIYF. The CDR3 nucleotides are TGCGCCAGCAGCGTCCGGGACATACGAGGAAACACCATATATTTT. The rearrangement joins TRBV5-1 to TRBJ1-3; possibly TRBD1 for D (6 bases). The CDR3 is made up of 15 amino acids. Germline CDR1 is SGHRS and CDR2 is YFSETQ. The V end lost 4 bases, the J end lost 4 bases, and 15 bases lay between the germline ends.

The rearrangement uses TRBV2 and TRBJ2-7, with D perhaps matching TRBD2 (5 bases). The V gene's germline CDR1 is SNHLY and CDR2 FYNNEI. The CDR3 loop spans 15 amino acids. V was clipped by 5 bases and J by 0 bases, with 14 bases between them. CDR3 nucleotides: TGTGCCAGCAGTCTGACGGGTACTAGCTCCTACGAGCAGTACTTC. Protein: CASSLTGTSSYEQYF.

This clone was seen just once. The CDR3 loop is CASSYEGDQPQHF. The CDR3 nucleotides read TGTGCCAGCAGCTACGAAGGGGATCAGCCCCAGCATTTT. The gene calls are TRBV5-4 and TRBJ1-5; possibly TRBD1 for D (5 bases). This CDR3 region has 13 residues. CDR1 is SGHNT, CDR2 YYREEE, per germline (reference sequence). With 3 bases removed from V and 5 bases from J, the gap between germline ends came to 9 bases.

This clone was detected once. V is TRBV19 and J is TRBJ1-1; the D gene is possibly TRBD1 (5 bases). CDR1 and CDR2 from the germline V gene are LNHDA and SQIVND (reference sequence). Trimming pared 6 bases from V and 4 bases from J, leaving 18 bases between. The CDR3 sequence is 15 residues long. The CDR3 DNA follows: TGTGCCAGTAGGGACGGACAACCGGGAGGCACTGAAGCTTTCTTT. Translated, it gives CASRDGQPGGTEAFF.

This chain connects TRBV6-5 to TRBJ1-2; the D gene is possibly TRBD1 (5 bases). Trimming left V 3 bases short and J 8 bases short, with 13 bases between. The CDR3 totals 13 residues. From germline, CDR1 is MNHEY and CDR2 SVGAGI. CDR3 protein: CASSYYGAQGYTF. The CDR3 nucleotides read TGTGCCAGCAGTTATTATGGGGCGCAGGGCTACACCTTC.